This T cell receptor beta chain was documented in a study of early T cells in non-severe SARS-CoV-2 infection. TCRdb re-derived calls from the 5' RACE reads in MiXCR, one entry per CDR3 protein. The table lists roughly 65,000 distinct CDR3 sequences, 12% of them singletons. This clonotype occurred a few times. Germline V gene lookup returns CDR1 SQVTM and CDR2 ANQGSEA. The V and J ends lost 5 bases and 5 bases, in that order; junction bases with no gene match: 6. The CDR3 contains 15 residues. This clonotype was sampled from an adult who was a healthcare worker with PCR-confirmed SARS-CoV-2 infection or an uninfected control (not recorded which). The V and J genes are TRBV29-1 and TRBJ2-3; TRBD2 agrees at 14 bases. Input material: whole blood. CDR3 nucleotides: TGCAGCGTTTTAGCCGGGACTAGCGGGGGAGATACGCAGTATTTT. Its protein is CSVLAGTSGGDTQYF.